What follows describes a single T cell receptor (beta chain). The target antigen is unknown. Sequencing used immunoSEQ multiplex PCR; TCRdb keeps in-frame clones, though not all of them. The table includes about 140,000 clones, roughly 88% detected once. This entry comes from a study of T cell responses to AZD1222 COVID-19 vaccine. The CDR3 runs to 16 residues. CDR1 ENHRY and CDR2 SYGVKD come from the germline V gene. The V gene lost 0 bases and the J gene lost 2 bases, with 14 bases spanning the gap. Study observations and caveats: Two doses of AZD1222 preceded a rise in Spike-specific TCR breadth and depth. Per reports, nearly half of all spike-specific TCRs target regions that are unmutated in variants. Clonal diversity may have been underestimated in mostly white British donors. Mapped onto spike, vaccine-associated CD4 TCRs spanned it and were dominant at 160-218 and 743-854.

The sequence derives from an adult in good health. This chain connects TRBV10-3 to TRBJ2-7; D is perhaps TRBD1 or TRBD2 (6 bases each). The sequenced sample was peripheral blood, obtained on day 0 of AZD1222 vaccination. The CDR3 reads CAISESLAGHTYEQYF. The CDR3 bases are TGTGCCATCAGTGAGTCTCTCGCGGGACACACCTACGAGCAGTACTTC.